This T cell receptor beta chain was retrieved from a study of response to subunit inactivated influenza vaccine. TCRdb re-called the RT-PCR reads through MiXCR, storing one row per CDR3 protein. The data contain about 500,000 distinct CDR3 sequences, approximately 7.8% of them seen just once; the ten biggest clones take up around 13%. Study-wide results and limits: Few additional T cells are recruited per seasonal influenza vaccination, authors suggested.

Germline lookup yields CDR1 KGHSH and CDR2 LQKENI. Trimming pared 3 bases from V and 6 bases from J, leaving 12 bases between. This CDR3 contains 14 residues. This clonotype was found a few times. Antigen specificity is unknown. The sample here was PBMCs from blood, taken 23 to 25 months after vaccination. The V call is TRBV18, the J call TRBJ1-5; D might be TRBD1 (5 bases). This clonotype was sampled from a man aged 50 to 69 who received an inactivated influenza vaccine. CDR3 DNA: TGTGCCAGCTCACCGTTGGGGGAGGGTCAGCCCCAGCATTTT. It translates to CASSPLGEGQPQHF.